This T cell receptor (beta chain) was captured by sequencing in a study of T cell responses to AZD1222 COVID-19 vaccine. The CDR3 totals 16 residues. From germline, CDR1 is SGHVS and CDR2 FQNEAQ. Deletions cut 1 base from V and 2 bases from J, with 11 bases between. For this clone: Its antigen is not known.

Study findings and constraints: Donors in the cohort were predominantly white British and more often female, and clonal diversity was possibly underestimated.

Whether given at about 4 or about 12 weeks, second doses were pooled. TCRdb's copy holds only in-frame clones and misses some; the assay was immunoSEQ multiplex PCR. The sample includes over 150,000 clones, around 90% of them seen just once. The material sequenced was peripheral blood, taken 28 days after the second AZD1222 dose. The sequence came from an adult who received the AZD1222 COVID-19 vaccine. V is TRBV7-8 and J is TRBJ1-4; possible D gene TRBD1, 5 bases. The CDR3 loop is CASSLGWGTTNEKLFF. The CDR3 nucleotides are TGTGCCAGCAGCTTAGGATGGGGGACGACTAATGAAAAACTGTTTTTT.